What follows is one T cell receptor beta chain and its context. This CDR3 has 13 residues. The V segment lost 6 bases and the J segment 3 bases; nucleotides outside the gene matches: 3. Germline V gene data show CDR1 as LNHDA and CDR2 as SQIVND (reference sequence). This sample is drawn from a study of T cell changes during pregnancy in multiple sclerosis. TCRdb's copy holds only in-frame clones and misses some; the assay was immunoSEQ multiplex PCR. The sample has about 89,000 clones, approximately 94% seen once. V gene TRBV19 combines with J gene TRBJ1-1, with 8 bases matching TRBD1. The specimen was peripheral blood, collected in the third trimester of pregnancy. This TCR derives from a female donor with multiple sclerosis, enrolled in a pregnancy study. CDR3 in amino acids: CASRQGAHTEAFF. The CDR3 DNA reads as TGTGCCAGTAGGCAGGGGGCTCACACTGAAGCTTTCTTT. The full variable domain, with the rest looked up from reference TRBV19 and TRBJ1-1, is DGGITQSPKYLFRKEGQNVTLSCEQNLNHDAMYWYRQDPGQGLRLIYYSQIVNDFQKGDIAEGYSVSREKKESFPLTVTSAQKNPTAFYLCASRQGAHTEAFFGQGTRLTVV.